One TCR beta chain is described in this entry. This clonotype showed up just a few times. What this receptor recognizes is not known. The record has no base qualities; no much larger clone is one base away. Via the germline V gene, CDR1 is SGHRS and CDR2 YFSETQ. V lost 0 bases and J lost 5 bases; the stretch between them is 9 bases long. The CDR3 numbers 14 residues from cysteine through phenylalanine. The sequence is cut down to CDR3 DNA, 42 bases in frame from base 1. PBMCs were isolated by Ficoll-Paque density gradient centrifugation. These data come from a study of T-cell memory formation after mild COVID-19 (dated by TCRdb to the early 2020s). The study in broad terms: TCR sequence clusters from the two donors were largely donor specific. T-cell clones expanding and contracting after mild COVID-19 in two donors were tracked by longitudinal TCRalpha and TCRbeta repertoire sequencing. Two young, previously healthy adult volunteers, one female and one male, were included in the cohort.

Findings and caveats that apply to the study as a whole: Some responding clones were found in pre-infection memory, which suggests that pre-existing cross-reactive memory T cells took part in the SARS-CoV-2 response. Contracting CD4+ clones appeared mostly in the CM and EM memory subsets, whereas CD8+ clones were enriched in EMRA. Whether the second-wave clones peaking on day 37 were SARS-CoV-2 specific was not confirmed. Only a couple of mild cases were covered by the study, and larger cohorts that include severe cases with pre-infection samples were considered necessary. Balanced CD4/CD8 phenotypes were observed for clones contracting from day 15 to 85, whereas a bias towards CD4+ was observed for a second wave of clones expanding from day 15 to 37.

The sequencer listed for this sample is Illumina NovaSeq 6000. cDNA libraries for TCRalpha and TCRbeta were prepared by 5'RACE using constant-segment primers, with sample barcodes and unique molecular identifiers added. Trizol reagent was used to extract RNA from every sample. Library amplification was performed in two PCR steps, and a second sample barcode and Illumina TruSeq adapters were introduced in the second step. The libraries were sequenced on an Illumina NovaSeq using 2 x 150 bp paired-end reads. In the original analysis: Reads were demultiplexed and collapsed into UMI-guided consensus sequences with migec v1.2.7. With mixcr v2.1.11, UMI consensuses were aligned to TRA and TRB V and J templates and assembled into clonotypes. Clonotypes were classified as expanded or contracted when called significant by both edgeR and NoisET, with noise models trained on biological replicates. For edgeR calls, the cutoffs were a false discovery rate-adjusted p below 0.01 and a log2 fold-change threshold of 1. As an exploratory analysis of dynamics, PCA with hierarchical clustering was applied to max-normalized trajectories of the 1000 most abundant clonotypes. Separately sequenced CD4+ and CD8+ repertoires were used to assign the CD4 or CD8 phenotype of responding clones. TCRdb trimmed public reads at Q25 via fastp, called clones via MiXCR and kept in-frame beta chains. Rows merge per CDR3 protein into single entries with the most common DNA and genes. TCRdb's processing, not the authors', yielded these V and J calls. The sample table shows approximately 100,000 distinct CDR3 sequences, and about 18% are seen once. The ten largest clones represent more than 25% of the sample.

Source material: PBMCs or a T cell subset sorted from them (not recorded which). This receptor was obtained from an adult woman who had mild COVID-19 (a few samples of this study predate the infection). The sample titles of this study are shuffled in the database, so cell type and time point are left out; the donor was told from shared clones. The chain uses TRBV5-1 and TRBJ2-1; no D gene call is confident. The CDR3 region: CASSLAWADNEQFF. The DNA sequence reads TGCGCCAGCAGCTTGGCATGGGCAGACAATGAGCAGTTCTTC.